A single sample gave rise to the 30 T cell receptor beta chains below, sequenced in a study. Tregs were sorted as CD4+CD25+CD127-/low cells. TCRdb redid the calling of the 5' RACE reads with MiXCR, one entry per CDR3 protein. The top ten clones hold roughly 2.1% of a sample with over 45,000 distinct CDR3 sequences, around 24% of them seen once. The specimen sequenced was tumor-infiltrating Tregs sorted from the breast tumor. Every receptor here comes from a female donor with breast cancer.

This clonotype was found a few times. This could be a read error, since a much larger clone is one nucleotide away. The chain links TRBV2 to TRBJ2-2; maybe TRBD1 (5 bases). There are 14 residues in the CDR3. CDR1 is SNHLY and CDR2 is FYNNEI in the germline V gene. CDR3: CTSSETENTGELFF. The CDR3 region has the DNA TGTACCAGCAGTGAGACAGAGAACACCGGGGAGCTGTTTTTT.

As regards this clonotype: Germline and junction disagree at one end, which may indicate a read error. This rearrangement joins TRBV12-3 or TRBV12-4 to TRBJ2-5; possibly TRBD1 for D (5 bases). This CDR3 is 17 amino acids long. CDR3 sequence (DNA): TGTGCCAGCAGTCCAGGGCTGGATGCGGCGAACCAGGAGACCCAGTACTTC. This codes for CASSPGLDAANQETQYF.

This clonotype has only a few counts. The chain couples TRBV6-5 to TRBJ1-4, with 10 bases matching TRBD1. The CDR3 spans 15 residues. The V segment lost 2 bases and the J segment 11 bases; nucleotides outside the gene matches: 8. In germline, CDR1 is MNHEY, CDR2 SVGAGI. CDR3 bases: TGTGCCAGCAGTTACAGAGGGACAGGGGACGTTAAACTGTTTTTT. It encodes CASSYRGTGDVKLFF.

Only a few counts were recorded for this clonotype. J is TRBJ2-3 and V is TRBV29-1; a weak D match, TRBD1 (6 bases). The V end was cut by 4 bases, the J end by 2 bases, with 13 bases between. CDR3 length equals 14 residues. The germline V gene has CDR1 SQVTM and CDR2 ANQGSEA. In DNA, the CDR3 is TGCAGCGTTGGGCTAAGGGGGTACACAGATACGCAGTATTTT. Residues: CSVGLRGYTDTQYF.

The rearrangement uses TRBV9 and TRBJ1-2; D ambiguous. Looked up from germline, CDR1 is SGDLS and CDR2 is YYNGEE. The V end lost 3 bases, the J end lost 4 bases, and 13 bases lay between the germline ends. This CDR3 has 14 residues. The CDR3 nucleotides read TGTGCCAGCAGCGGGCTCGGGGATGGCTATGGCTACACCTTC. Amino acids: CASSGLGDGYGYTF.

Only a few counts were recorded for this clonotype. The V and J genes are TRBV12-3 or TRBV12-4 and TRBJ2-1; D may be TRBD1 (5 bases). V was clipped by 6 bases and J by 2 bases, with 14 bases between them. The CDR3 length is 15 residues. Here the CDR3 DNA reads TGTGCCAGCAGCCAGGACACTGGAACCTACAATGAGCAGTTCTTC. This gives the protein CASSQDTGTYNEQFF.

The chain combines TRBV20-1 with TRBJ2-7, with a possible D match to TRBD1 (5 bases). The CDR3 is 13 residues long. V was shortened by 5 bases and J by 2 bases, with 13 bases between the two germline ends. CDR1 and CDR2 (germline): DFQATT, SNEGSKA (reference sequence). Here the CDR3 reads CSAGHPVTYEQYF. In nucleotides, the CDR3 is TGCAGTGCTGGACATCCCGTAACCTACGAGCAGTACTTC.

This clonotype was observed a few times. This chain joins TRBV4-1 and TRBJ2-2; no definite D call. Germline lookup yields CDR1 MGHRA and CDR2 YSYEKL. V gave up 1 base and J gave up 0 bases, with 12 bases separating them. The CDR3 length is 17 residues. The CDR3 loop is CASSQATAQSNTGELFF. The CDR3 DNA reads TGCGCCAGCAGCCAAGCAACCGCACAATCGAACACCGGGGAGCTGTTTTTT.

This clonotype was observed a few times. This rearrangement joins TRBV5-5 to TRBJ1-1; 7 bases line up with TRBD1. With 4 bases clipped from V and 2 bases from J, the junction kept 8 bases outside the gene matches. Germline values: CDR1 SGHKS, CDR2 YYEKEE (reference sequence). There are 15 residues in the CDR3. The CDR3 reads CASSPPGQQNTEAFF. The CDR3 DNA is TGTGCCAGCAGCCCTCCGGGACAGCAAAACACTGAAGCTTTCTTT.

This chain joins TRBV7-8 and TRBJ1-1; tentative D call: TRBD1 (5 bases). Germline CDR1 reads SGHVS; CDR2 reads FQNEAQ. This CDR3 has 14 amino acids. Trimming cost V 0 bases and J 5 bases, with 10 bases left between them. The CDR3 nucleotides read TGTGCCAGCAGCTTAGCCGCAGGGAGGACTGAAGCTTTCTTT. Translating it yields CASSLAAGRTEAFF.

As regards this clonotype: A read error may explain this, as a much larger clone is one base away. The gene calls are TRBV6-2 or TRBV6-3 and TRBJ2-2, with D perhaps being TRBD1 or TRBD2 (6 bases each). V lost 6 bases, J lost 0 bases, and 14 bases lay in between. Germline CDR1 reads MNHEY; CDR2 reads SVGEGT. The CDR3 has 16 amino acids. CDR3 DNA sequence: TGTGCCAGCAGGGGGGCTAGCGCAACGAACACCGGGGAGCTGTTTTTT. Amino acids: CASRGASATNTGELFF.

This clonotype has more than one count but fewer than ten. This chain joins TRBV6-1 and TRBJ2-1, with 11 bases fitting TRBD1. The V gene end was trimmed by 7 bases and the J gene end by 8 bases; junction bases not matched to a gene: 10. There are 15 residues in the CDR3. CDR1 and CDR2 from the germline V gene are MNHNS and SASEGT. DNA for the CDR3: TGTGCCAGCAAGATTAGGGGACAGGGGGATGATGAGCAGTTCTTC. The encoded protein is CASKIRGQGDDEQFF.

About this clonotype: The junction differs from germline at one of its ends, possibly a read error. The chain carries TRBV5-1 and TRBJ1-3; no definite D call. CDR3 size: 14 residues. Germline V gene lookup returns CDR1 SGHRS and CDR2 YFSETQ. Here the CDR3 reads CAGSAGFSGNTIYF. The CDR3 nucleotides are TGCGCCGGCAGCGCGGGATTTTCTGGAAACACCATATATTTT.

The CDR3 DNA reads as TGTGCCAGCAGTTATGGGGGGCGTTTTTCTGAAGCTTTCTTT. This translates into CASSYGGRFSEAFF. V and J are TRBV5-8 and TRBJ1-1; D may be TRBD1 (6 bases). V was shortened by 5 bases and J by 6 bases, with 17 bases between the two germline ends. The CDR3 is 14 amino acids. Germline loops: CDR1 SGHTS, CDR2 YDEGEE.

This clonotype was picked up many times. The chain couples TRBV20-1 to TRBJ1-2; D is unresolved. Trimming took off 1 base at V and 6 bases at J, with 6 bases between the two ends. This CDR3 has 11 residues. The V gene's germline CDR1 is DFQATT and CDR2 SNEGSKA (reference sequence). This CDR3 reads CSARGGNGYTF. CDR3 bases: TGCAGTGCTAGAGGAGGAAATGGCTACACCTTC.

This clonotype showed up just a few times. The chain combines TRBV12-3 or TRBV12-4 with TRBJ1-1; D is ambiguous. CDR3 length: 14 amino acids. V lost 7 bases to trimming and J lost 2 bases, with 14 bases between them. CDR3 sequence (DNA): TGTGCCAGCACCTCCCGGACGGGAAACACTGAAGCTTTCTTT. Its protein product is CASTSRTGNTEAFF.

Details on this clonotype: Since a much larger clone is just one base distant, this may be a read error. The CDR3 spells CTSSGRKSSYEQYF. The DNA for the CDR3 is TGTACCAGCAGCGGGCGAAAAAGCTCCTACGAGCAGTACTTC. This sequence joins TRBV7-2 and TRBJ2-7; D is unresolved. The CDR3 length is 14 residues. Germline loops: CDR1 SGHTA, CDR2 FQGNSA. Trimming stripped 5 bases from V and 0 bases from J, with 11 bases between.

The V gene is TRBV5-1, the J gene TRBJ1-5, with 8 bases lining up with TRBD1. Per germline, CDR1 SGHRS and CDR2 YFSETQ. V lost 1 base and J lost 6; bases outside the gene matches: 6. CDR3 size: 15 residues. The CDR3 bases are TGCGCCAGCAGCTTGTCAGGGGGCGTCAGTCAGCCCCAGCATTTT. Residues: CASSLSGGVSQPQHF.

The chain carries TRBV9 and TRBJ1-3, with TRBD1 matching 9 bases. Trimming cost V 3 bases and J 5 bases; bases outside gene matches: 3. Germline V gene data show CDR1 as SGDLS and CDR2 as YYNGEE. The CDR3 is 14 residues long. CDR3 coding DNA: TGTGCCAGCAGCGCGACAGGGGGAAGAAACACCATATATTTT. Encoded protein: CASSATGGRNTIYF.

Comment on this clonotype: The CDR3 does not end in the conserved phenylalanine or tryptophan, so this is likely a read error. V and J are TRBV9 and TRBJ2-3, with 8 bases that match TRBD2. The V segment lost 0 bases and the J segment 2 bases; nucleotides outside the gene matches: 14. The CDR3 runs 19 residues. Germline CDR1 SGDLS, CDR2 YYNGEE. CDR3 nucleotide sequence: TGTGCCAGCAGCGTAGGGCTCGCAGCGGCGGGGGGATACACAGATACGCAGTATCTT. Amino acids: CASSVGLAAAGGYTDTQYL.

The gene calls are TRBV25-1 and TRBJ1-1, with TRBD1 as a possible D gene (5 bases). Deletions cut 1 base from V and 9 bases from J, with 15 bases between. Germline values: CDR1 MGHDK, CDR2 SYGVNS. The CDR3 sequence is 14 residues long. CDR3 residues: CASSEWGGLRKAFF. CDR3 bases: TGTGCCAGCAGTGAATGGGGGGGGTTGAGGAAAGCTTTCTTT.

V usage is TRBV24-1 and J usage is TRBJ2-1; TRBD2 matches 11 bases. CDR3 length: 16 amino acids. CDR1 and CDR2 from the germline V gene are KGHDR and SFDVKD. The J segment lost 2 bases and the V segment lost 3 bases, leaving 2 bases of the junction unmatched. The CDR3 DNA reads as TGTGCCACCAGTGATGCACTAGCGGGAGCCTACAATGAGCAGTTCTTC. It yields the protein CATSDALAGAYNEQFF.

This clonotype appeared a few times. This rearrangement joins TRBV7-2 to TRBJ2-3, with 7 bases lining up with TRBD1. The J call could be wrong; TRBJ1-5 is a better fit for the DNA end. Germline V gene data show CDR1 as SGHTA and CDR2 as FQGNSA. This CDR3 is built from 17 residues. CDR3 residues: CASSLARDSYSPDTQHF. DNA for the CDR3: TGTGCCAGCAGCTTAGCCCGGGACAGCTACTCCCCGGATACGCAGCATTTT.

This chain joins TRBV5-1 and TRBJ2-1, with 9 bases matching TRBD2. After removal of 7 bases from V and 10 bases from J, the junction contained 18 bases not matched to a gene. Germline V lookup: CDR1 SGHRS, CDR2 YFSETQ. This CDR3 has 16 amino acids. This CDR3 is CASVPLGASGIGEQFF. CDR3 bases: TGCGCCAGCGTCCCTTTAGGTGCTAGCGGGATAGGGGAGCAGTTCTTC.

In regard to this clonotype: With a much larger clone just one base away, this may be a read error. This chain joins TRBV6-1 and TRBJ1-2; tentative D call: TRBD1 (6 bases). The CDR3 has 14 amino acids. From germline, CDR1 is MNHNS and CDR2 SASEGT. CDR3 region: CTSSVKQGFHGYTF. The CDR3 DNA reads as TGTACCAGCAGTGTGAAACAGGGCTTCCATGGCTACACCTTC.

About this clonotype itself: A junction boundary mismatches the germline segment, possibly from a read error. The DNA of the CDR3 is TGTGGCAGCAGCTGGACAGCTAACACCGGGGAGCTGTTTTTT. Translation gives CGSSWTANTGELFF. This chain links TRBV3-1 with TRBJ2-2; D is possibly TRBD1 (6 bases). The CDR3 has 14 amino acids. Germline-derived CDR1 and CDR2 are LGHDT and YNNKEL (reference sequence).

At least ten counts were recorded for this clonotype. This chain uses TRBV7-2 with TRBJ2-7; D ambiguous. The ends were cut back, 8 bases at V and 6 bases at J, with 14 bases in the middle. Germline CDR1 reads SGHTA; CDR2 reads FQGNSA. CDR3 length: 12 residues. CDR3 DNA sequence: TGTGCCAGCTTAAAGGGCCGGGTCGAGCAGTACTTC. Translating gives CASLKGRVEQYF.

This clonotype was found a few times. The chain links TRBV5-8 to TRBJ2-1; 7 positions agree with TRBD2. The V and J ends lost 4 bases and 3 bases, in that order; junction bases with no gene match: 4. Germline V gene lookup returns CDR1 SGHTS and CDR2 YDEGEE. The CDR3 covers 14 residues. The CDR3 DNA is TGTGCCAGCAGCGAAGGACTAGTCTACAATGAGCAGTTCTTC. Translating it yields CASSEGLVYNEQFF.

Worth noting for this clonotype: At one end the junction does not follow the germline gene, possibly because of a read error. This chain links TRBV7-6 with TRBJ2-5; weak D call: TRBD2 (5 bases). The CDR3 consists of 15 residues. Germline CDR1 is SGHVS and CDR2 is FNYEAQ. CDR3 in DNA: TGTGCCTGCAGCTTAGGCCTAGGGCGGGCAGAGACCCAGTACTTC. It encodes CACSLGLGRAETQYF.

The rearrangement uses TRBV2 and TRBJ1-1; D gene unclear. V shed 3 bases and J shed 3 bases, with 5 bases lying between them. In germline, CDR1 is SNHLY, CDR2 FYNNEI. The CDR3 sequence is 12 residues long. The CDR3 region is CASSEGYTEAFF. In DNA, the CDR3 is TGTGCCAGCAGTGAGGGGTACACTGAAGCTTTCTTT.